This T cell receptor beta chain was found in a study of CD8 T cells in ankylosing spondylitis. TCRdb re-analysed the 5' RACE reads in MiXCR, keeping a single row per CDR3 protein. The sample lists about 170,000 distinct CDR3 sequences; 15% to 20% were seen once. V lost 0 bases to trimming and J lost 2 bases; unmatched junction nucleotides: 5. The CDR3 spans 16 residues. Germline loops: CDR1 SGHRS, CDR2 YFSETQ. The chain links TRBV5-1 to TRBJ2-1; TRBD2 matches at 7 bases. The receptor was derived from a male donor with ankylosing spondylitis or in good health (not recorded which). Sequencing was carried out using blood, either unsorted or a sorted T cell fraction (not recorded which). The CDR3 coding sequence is TGCGCCAGCAGCTTGGCTCCTAGCGGCACCTACAATGAGCAGTTCTTC. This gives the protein CASSLAPSGTYNEQFF.